This TCR beta chain appears in the sequencing data of a study of OX40 agonist ivuxolimab in advanced cancers. Blood was sampled at baseline, cycle 4 day 1, and cycle 7 day 1. Sequenced by immunoSEQ multiplex PCR; TCRdb stores in-frame clones only, minus some. Here the sample spans 90,000 or so clones, 80% to 90% being singletons. Germline CDR1 reads LNHDA; CDR2 reads SQIVND (reference sequence). The CDR3 loop spans 15 amino acids. Losses at the gene ends were 5 bases for V and 5 bases for J; bases not matched to a gene: 6. The gene calls are TRBV19 and TRBJ2-1; 10 bases match TRBD2. This TCR was recovered from an adult with an advanced solid tumor such as melanoma, head and neck, liver or kidney cancer. This specimen consisted of CD4+ or CD8+ T cells sorted from blood, obtained in a trial of the OX40 agonist ivuxolimab. CDR3 protein: CASSLSSGGDNEQFF. The CDR3 DNA sequence: TGTGCCAGTAGTCTATCTAGCGGGGGAGACAATGAGCAGTTCTTC.